This is a list of T cell receptor beta chains from one sample in a study of cytotoxic CD8 clonotypes in ibrutinib-treated CLL. The repertoire was sequenced with immunoSEQ multiplex PCR; TCRdb's copy has only in-frame clones and lacks some. The repertoire has about 39,000 clones, approximately 67% of them found once; the top ten carry more than 6%. Source: PBMCs, taken at disease progression, from a patient treated with ibrutinib. These receptors originate from a human donor with chronic lymphocytic leukemia. CDR3s include the opening cysteine and the closing phenylalanine or tryptophan. The order of the fields is CDR3 length, J gene, D gene, clone size, V gene, CDR3 protein, CDR3 DNA. The D gene is left open where the match is weak. Part of the rows lack a size; the others show once, few, many or a class for expanded clones.

>16|TRBJ2-5|TRBD2|NA|TRBV18
CASSPGTSGGKATQYF
TGTGCCAGCTCACCCGGGACTAGCGGGGGGAAGGCGACCCAGTACTTC
>13|TRBJ1-1|NA|NA|TRBV19
CASSHIPDTEAFF
TGTGCCAGTAGCCATATTCCGGACACTGAAGCTTTCTTT
>17|TRBJ1-5|TRBD1|NA|TRBV2
CASRFIPGQGLSQPQHF
TGTGCCAGCAGATTTATTCCGGGACAGGGGCTAAGTCAGCCCCAGCATTTT
>19|TRBJ2-4|TRBD2|few|TRBV7-9
CASSPASGSIGKDKNIQYF
TGTGCCAGCAGCCCCGCTAGCGGGAGTATCGGAAAGGACAAAAACATTCAGTACTTC
>14|TRBJ2-3|NA|few|TRBV9
CASSVAVSTDTQYF
TGTGCCAGCAGCGTGGCGGTTAGCACAGATACGCAGTATTTT
>15|TRBJ2-3|NA|NA|TRBV27
CASRREARSTDTQYF
TGTGCCAGCAGGAGAGAGGCCCGGAGCACAGATACGCAGTATTTT
>17|TRBJ1-2|TRBD1|few|TRBV7-8
CASSLWTGPDRNYGYTF
TGTGCCAGCAGCTTATGGACAGGGCCCGATAGAAACTATGGCTACACCTTC
>14|TRBJ1-1|NA|NA|TRBV5-1
CASSFVLGDTEAFF
TGCGCCAGCAGCTTCGTCCTTGGTGACACTGAAGCTTTCTTT
>15|TRBJ1-2|NA|NA|TRBV7-2
CASSLVVRVDYGYTF
TGTGCCAGCAGCTTAGTTGTCAGGGTAGACTATGGCTACACCTTC
>15|TRBJ1-2|NA|NA|TRBV19
CASSIDPKANYGYTF
TGTGCCAGTAGTATAGATCCCAAAGCTAACTATGGCTACACCTTC
>13|TRBJ2-5|NA|once|TRBV5-6
CASSSAGKETQYF
TGTGCCAGCAGCTCTGCTGGAAAAGAGACCCAGTACTTC
>12|TRBJ2-7|NA|NA|TRBV5-6
CASSLSSYEQYF
TGTGCCAGCAGCTTGTCCAGCTACGAGCAGTACTTC
>15|TRBJ2-7|TRBD2|few|TRBV7-6
CASSWGLEGTYEQYF
TGTGCCAGCAGCTGGGGACTAGAGGGGACCTACGAGCAGTACTTC
>11|TRBJ1-3|NA|few|TRBV2
CANRDGNTIYF
TGTGCCAACCGGGATGGAAACACCATATATTTT
>15|TRBJ1-2|TRBD1|few|TRBV19
CASSTPGQGSYGYTF
TGTGCCAGTAGTACCCCGGGACAGGGGAGCTATGGCTACACCTTC
>13|TRBJ1-2|NA|NA|TRBV11-2
CASSFGGLNGYTF
TGTGCCAGCAGCTTCGGGGGGTTAAATGGCTACACCTTC
>15|TRBJ2-1|TRBD1|NA|TRBV2
CASSRLRQGSNEQFF
TGTGCCAGCAGTCGCTTAAGACAGGGGAGCAATGAGCAGTTCTTC
>15|TRBJ1-6|NA|NA|TRBV28
CASSLWAGRRETLHF
TGTGCCAGCAGTTTATGGGCTGGGAGGAGGGAGACCCTCCACTTT
>18|TRBJ2-2|TRBD1|NA|TRBV25-1
CASSPTPGQGVLTGELFF
TGTGCCAGCAGCCCAACTCCGGGACAGGGTGTCCTCACCGGGGAGCTGTTTTTT
>16|TRBJ2-5|TRBD2|NA|TRBV7-3
CASSLGTSGFQETQYF
TGTGCCAGCAGCTTAGGGACTAGCGGTTTCCAAGAGACCCAGTACTTC